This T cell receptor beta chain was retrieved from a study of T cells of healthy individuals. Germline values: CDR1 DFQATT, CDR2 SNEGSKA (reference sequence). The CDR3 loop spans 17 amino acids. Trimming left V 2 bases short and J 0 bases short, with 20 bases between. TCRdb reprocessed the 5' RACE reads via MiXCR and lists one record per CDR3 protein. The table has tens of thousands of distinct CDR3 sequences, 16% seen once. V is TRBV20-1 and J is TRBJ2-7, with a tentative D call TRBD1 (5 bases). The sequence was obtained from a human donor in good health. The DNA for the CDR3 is TGCAGTGCTAGATCGCTTGAGCCGACAGCCAACTCCTACGAGCAGTACTTC. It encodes CSARSLEPTANSYEQYF.